This is a list of T cell receptor beta chains from one sample in a study of T cells in Graves' hyperthyroidism and ophthalmopathy. One entry per CDR3 protein, called by TCRdb with MiXCR from the multiplex PCR reads. The repertoire holds almost 250,000 distinct CDR3 sequences, approximately 25% seen once, with 35% to 40% in the top ten. The sample taken for sequencing was blood. These receptors were obtained from a woman aged 35 to 49 with Graves' ophthalmopathy. Both conserved end residues are part of each CDR3. The order of the fields is D gene, V gene, J gene, clone size, CDR3 DNA, CDR3 protein. D genes are given only for firm matches. Part of the rows lack a size; the others show once, few, many or a class for expanded clones.

d_call: .
v_call: TRBV13
j_call: TRBJ2-7
clone_size: many
cdr3_nt: TGTGCCAGCAGCCTGTATTCGGAGCAGTACTTC
cdr3_aa: CASSLYSEQYF

d_call: .
v_call: TRBV6-2/TRBV6-3
j_call: TRBJ2-2
clone_size: many
cdr3_nt: TGTGCCAGCAGTTACTCGAGGTCGAACACCGGGGAGCTGTTTTTT
cdr3_aa: CASSYSRSNTGELFF

d_call: TRBD1
v_call: TRBV9
j_call: TRBJ1-1
clone_size: .
cdr3_nt: TGTGCCAGCAGCGCGACAGGGGGCAAAACTGAAGCTTTCTTT
cdr3_aa: CASSATGGKTEAFF

d_call: .
v_call: TRBV20-1
j_call: TRBJ2-5
clone_size: many
cdr3_nt: TGCAGTGCTAGGGGGACTTTGGAGGGACAGCCAGAGACCCAGTACTTC
cdr3_aa: CSARGTLEGQPETQYF

d_call: TRBD1
v_call: TRBV28
j_call: TRBJ1-5
clone_size: many
cdr3_nt: TGTGCCAGCAGAAACTTCGGACAGGGGAGACGTCAGCCCCAGCATTTT
cdr3_aa: CASRNFGQGRRQPQHF

d_call: .
v_call: TRBV6-1
j_call: TRBJ1-2
clone_size: .
cdr3_nt: TGTGCCAGCAGTGAACTTCGGGGGAACTATGGCTACATCTTT
cdr3_aa: CASSELRGNYGYIF

d_call: TRBD1
v_call: TRBV5-4
j_call: TRBJ1-6
clone_size: few
cdr3_nt: TGTGCCAGCAGCCCTGGGACAGTCAGACCCCTCCACTTT
cdr3_aa: CASSPGTVRPLHF

d_call: .
v_call: TRBV29-1
j_call: TRBJ2-7
clone_size: many
cdr3_nt: TGCAGCGTTGAAGGGGAGAGGGCAGGGAACTCCTACGAGCAGTACTTC
cdr3_aa: CSVEGERAGNSYEQYF

d_call: .
v_call: TRBV2
j_call: TRBJ2-7
clone_size: many
cdr3_nt: TGTGCCGGCCTCACCTCTAGGGAAGGGACCTACGAGCAGTACTTC
cdr3_aa: CAGLTSREGTYEQYF

d_call: TRBD1
v_call: TRBV12-3/TRBV12-4
j_call: TRBJ1-5
clone_size: .
cdr3_nt: TGTGCCAGCAGCTTCCATCGACAGGGCGGGGAGCCCCAGCATTTT
cdr3_aa: CASSFHRQGGEPQHF

d_call: TRBD2
v_call: TRBV30
j_call: TRBJ2-4
clone_size: few
cdr3_nt: TGTGCCTGGAGTGTGGGGACTAGTATGGACATTCAGTACTTC
cdr3_aa: CAWSVGTSMDIQYF

d_call: .
v_call: TRBV20-1
j_call: TRBJ1-5
clone_size: many
cdr3_nt: TGCAGTGGCGCTACAGGGACCAATCAGCCCCAGCATTTT
cdr3_aa: CSGATGTNQPQHF

d_call: .
v_call: TRBV20-1
j_call: TRBJ1-1
clone_size: many
cdr3_nt: TGCAGTGCTAGAGACACAGGGAACACTGAAGCTTTCTTT
cdr3_aa: CSARDTGNTEAFF